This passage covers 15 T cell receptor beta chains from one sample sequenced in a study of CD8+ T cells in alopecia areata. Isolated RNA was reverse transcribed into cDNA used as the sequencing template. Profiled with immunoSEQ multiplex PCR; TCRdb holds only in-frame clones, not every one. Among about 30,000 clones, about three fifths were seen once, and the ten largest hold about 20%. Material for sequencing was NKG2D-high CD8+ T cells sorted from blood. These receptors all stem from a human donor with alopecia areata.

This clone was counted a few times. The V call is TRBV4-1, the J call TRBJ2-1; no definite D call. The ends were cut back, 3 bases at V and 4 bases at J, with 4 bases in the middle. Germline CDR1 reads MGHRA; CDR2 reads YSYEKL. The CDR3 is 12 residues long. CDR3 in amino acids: CASSHLYNEQFF. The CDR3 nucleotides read TGCGCCAGCAGCCACTTATACAATGAGCAGTTCTTC.

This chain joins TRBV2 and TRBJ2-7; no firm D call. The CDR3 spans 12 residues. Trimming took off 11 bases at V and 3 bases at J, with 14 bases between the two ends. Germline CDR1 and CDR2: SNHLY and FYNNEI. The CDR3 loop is CAASVENYEQYF. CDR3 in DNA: TGTGCCGCCTCAGTGGAAAACTACGAGCAGTACTTC.

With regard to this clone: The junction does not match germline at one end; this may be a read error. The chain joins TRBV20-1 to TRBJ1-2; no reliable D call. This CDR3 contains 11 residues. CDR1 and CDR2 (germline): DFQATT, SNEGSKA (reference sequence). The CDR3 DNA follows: TGCAGTGCTAGAACTAATTATGGCTACACCTTC. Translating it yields CSARTNYGYTF.

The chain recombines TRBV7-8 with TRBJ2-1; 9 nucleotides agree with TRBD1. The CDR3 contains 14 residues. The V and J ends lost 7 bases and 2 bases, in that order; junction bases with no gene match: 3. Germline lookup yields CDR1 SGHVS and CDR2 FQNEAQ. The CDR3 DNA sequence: TGTGCCAGCACCCGACAGGGGGCCTACAATGAGCAGTTCTTC. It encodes CASTRQGAYNEQFF.

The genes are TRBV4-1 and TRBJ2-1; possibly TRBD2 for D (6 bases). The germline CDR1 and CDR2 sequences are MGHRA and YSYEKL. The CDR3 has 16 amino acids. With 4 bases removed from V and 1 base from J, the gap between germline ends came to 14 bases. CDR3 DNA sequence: TGCGCCAGCAGCCCCATTTCGGGGAGGTCCTACAATGAGCAGTTCTTC. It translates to CASSPISGRSYNEQFF.

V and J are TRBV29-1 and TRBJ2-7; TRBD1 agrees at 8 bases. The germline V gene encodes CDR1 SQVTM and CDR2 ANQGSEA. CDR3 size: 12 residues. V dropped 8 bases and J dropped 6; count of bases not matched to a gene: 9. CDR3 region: CSFYGTGGEQYF. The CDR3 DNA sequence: TGCAGCTTTTACGGGACAGGTGGCGAGCAGTACTTC.

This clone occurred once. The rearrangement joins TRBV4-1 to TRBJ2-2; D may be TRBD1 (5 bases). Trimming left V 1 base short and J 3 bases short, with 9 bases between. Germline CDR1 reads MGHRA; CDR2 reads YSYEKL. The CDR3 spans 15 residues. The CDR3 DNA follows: TGCGCCAGCAGCCAAGTTCTGGGGCACACCGGGGAGCTGTTTTTT. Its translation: CASSQVLGHTGELFF.

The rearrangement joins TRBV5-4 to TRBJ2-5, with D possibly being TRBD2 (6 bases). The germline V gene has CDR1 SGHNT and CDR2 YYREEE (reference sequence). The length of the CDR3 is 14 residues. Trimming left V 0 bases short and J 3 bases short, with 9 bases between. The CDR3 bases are TGTGCCAGCAGCTTGGTCCCGGGGGAAGAGACCCAGTACTTC. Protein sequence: CASSLVPGEETQYF.

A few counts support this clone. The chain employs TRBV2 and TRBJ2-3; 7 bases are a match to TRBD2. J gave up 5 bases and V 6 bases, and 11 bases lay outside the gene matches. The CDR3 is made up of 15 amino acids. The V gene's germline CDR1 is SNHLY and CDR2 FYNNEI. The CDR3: CASREWLAVQDTQYF. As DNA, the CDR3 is TGTGCCAGCAGGGAATGGCTAGCGGTTCAAGATACGCAGTATTTT.

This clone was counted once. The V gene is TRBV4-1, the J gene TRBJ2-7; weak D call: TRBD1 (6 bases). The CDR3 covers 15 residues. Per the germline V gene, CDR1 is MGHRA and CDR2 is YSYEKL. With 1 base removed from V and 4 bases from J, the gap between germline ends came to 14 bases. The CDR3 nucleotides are TGCGCCAGCAGCCAAGGGGGGCTAGCCGAGTACGAGCAGTACTTC. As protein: CASSQGGLAEYEQYF.

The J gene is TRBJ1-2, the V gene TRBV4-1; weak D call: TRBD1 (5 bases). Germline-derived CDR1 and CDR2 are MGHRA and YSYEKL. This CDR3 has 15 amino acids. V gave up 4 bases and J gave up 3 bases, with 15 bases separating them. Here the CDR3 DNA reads TGCGCCAGCAGCCGGTCAGAGACAGACTACTATGGCTACACCTTC. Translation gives CASSRSETDYYGYTF.

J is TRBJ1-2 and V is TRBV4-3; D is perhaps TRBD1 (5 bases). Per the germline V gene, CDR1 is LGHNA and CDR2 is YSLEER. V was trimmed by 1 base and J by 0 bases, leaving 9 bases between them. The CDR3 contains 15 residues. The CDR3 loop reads CASSQVQGANYGYTF. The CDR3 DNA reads TGCGCCAGCAGCCAAGTGCAGGGAGCTAACTATGGCTACACCTTC.

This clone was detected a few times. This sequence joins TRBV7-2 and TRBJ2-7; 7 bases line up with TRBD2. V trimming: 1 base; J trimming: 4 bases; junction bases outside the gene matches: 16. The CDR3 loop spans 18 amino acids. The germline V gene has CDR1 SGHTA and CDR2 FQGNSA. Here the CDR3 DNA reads TGTGCCAGCAGCTTAGTAGGCCCTTGGCAGGGAGGGGCATACGAGCAGTACTTC. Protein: CASSLVGPWQGGAYEQYF. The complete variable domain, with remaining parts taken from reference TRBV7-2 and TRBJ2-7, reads GAGVSQSPSNKVTEKGKDVELRCDPISGHTALYWYRQSLGQGLEFLIYFQGNSAPDKSGLPSDRFSAERTGGSVSTLTIQRTQQEDSAVYLCASSLVGPWQGGAYEQYFGPGTRLTVT.

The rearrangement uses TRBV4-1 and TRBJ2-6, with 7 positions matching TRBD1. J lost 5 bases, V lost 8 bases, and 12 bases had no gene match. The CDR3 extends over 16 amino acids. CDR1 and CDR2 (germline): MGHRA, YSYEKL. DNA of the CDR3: TGCGCCAGCTACGGACAGGCGAAATATCGGGCCAACGTCCTGACTTTC. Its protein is CASYGQAKYRANVLTF.

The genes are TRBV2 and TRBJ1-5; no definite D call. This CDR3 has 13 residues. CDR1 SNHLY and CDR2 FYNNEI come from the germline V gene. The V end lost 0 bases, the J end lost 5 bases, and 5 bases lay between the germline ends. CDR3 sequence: CASSEAIYQPQHF. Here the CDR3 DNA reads TGTGCCAGCAGTGAAGCCATCTATCAGCCCCAGCATTTT.